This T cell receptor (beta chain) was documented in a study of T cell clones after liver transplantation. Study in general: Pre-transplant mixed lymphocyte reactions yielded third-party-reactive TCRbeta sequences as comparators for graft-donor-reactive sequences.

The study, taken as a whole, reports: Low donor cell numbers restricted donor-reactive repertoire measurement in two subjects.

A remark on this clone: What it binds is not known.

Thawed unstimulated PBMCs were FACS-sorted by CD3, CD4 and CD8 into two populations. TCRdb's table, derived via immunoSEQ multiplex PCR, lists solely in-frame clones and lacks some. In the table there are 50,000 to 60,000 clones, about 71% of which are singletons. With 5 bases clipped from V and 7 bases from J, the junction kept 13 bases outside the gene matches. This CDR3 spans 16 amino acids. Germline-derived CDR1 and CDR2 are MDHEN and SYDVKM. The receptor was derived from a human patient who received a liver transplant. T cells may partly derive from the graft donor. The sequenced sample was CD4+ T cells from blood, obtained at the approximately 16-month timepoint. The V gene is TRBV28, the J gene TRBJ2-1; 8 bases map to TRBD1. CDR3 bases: TGTGCCAGCAGTCCGCCCTTGGGGACAGGTACGAATGAGCAGTTCTTC. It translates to CASSPPLGTGTNEQFF. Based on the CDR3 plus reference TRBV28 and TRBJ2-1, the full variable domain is DVKVTQSSRYLVKRTGEKVFLECVQDMDHENMFWYRQDPGLGLRLIYFSYDVKMKEKGDIPEGYSVSREKKERFSLILESASTNQTSMYLCASSPPLGTGTNEQFFGPGTRLTVL.